One and the same sample provided the 8 T cell receptor beta chains below, sequenced in a study of shared clonotypes between healthy human individuals. Positively selected for CCR7, the CD45RO-negative cells used as naive CD8 cells excluded terminally differentiated effector memory CD45RA+ cells. The method was immunoSEQ multiplex PCR; TCRdb's version includes in-frame clones alone and lacks a portion of them. The sample consists of about 2 million clones, about 95% of them appearing once. Sequencing was done on a sample of naive CD8+ T cells sorted from blood. The receptor set was obtained from a man younger than 30 in good health.

The chain is built from TRBV5-6 and TRBJ2-5; D remains unclear. V was trimmed by 0 bases and J by 7 bases, leaving 13 bases between them. The CDR3 length is 14 residues. Germline loops: CDR1 SGHDT, CDR2 YYEEEE. The CDR3 DNA reads as TGTGCCAGCAGCTTGGGGGCAGGCTCGGGGACCCAGTACTTC. Its translation is CASSLGAGSGTQYF.

The chain uses TRBV5-1 and TRBJ2-5; D might be TRBD1 (6 bases). Trimming pared 0 bases from V and 5 bases from J, leaving 11 bases between. The V gene's germline CDR1 is SGHRS and CDR2 YFSETQ. CDR3 length: 14 residues. In nucleotides, the CDR3 is TGCGCCAGCAGCTTGGACAGGGCGATGGAGACCCAGTACTTC. Protein: CASSLDRAMETQYF.

The chain recombines TRBV5-1 with TRBJ2-7; 9 nucleotides agree with TRBD1. J lost 5 bases, V lost 1 base, and 7 bases had no gene match. Germline assignment: CDR1 SGHRS and CDR2 YFSETQ. CDR3 size: 15 residues. This CDR3 is CASSLFRTGVHEQYF. For the CDR3, the DNA is TGCGCCAGCAGCTTGTTCCGGACAGGGGTCCACGAGCAGTACTTC.

The V gene is TRBV12-5, the J gene TRBJ1-1; no reliable D call. Germline V gene data show CDR1 as LGHNT and CDR2 as FRNRAP. Trimming shortened V by 1 base and J by 1 base, and 1 base separated the two germline ends. This CDR3 spans 12 amino acids. CDR3 nucleotides: TGTGCTAGTGGTTTGGAGAACACTGAAGCTTTCTTT. Translation: CASGLENTEAFF.

This clone appeared once. The CDR3 coding sequence is TGTGCCAGCAGCGGAGGGGCTACCTATGGGGTATATAGCAATCAGCCCCAGCATTTT. Translation gives CASSGGATYGVYSNQPQHF. The rearrangement uses TRBV6-4 and TRBJ1-5; possible D gene TRBD1, 5 bases. Germline V gene data show CDR1 as MRHNA and CDR2 as SNTAGT. CDR3 length: 19 residues. Trimming took 6 bases from V and 0 from J, leaving 24 bases between them.

The chain combines TRBV9 with TRBJ2-3; 7 bases match TRBD2. The CDR3 runs to 16 residues. Germline-derived CDR1 and CDR2 are SGDLS and YYNGEE. V lost 3 bases and J lost 3; bases outside the gene matches: 10. The CDR3 nucleotides read TGTGCCAGCAGCGACAGTCTAGCGGTGACGACAGATACGCAGTATTTT. Translating it yields CASSDSLAVTTDTQYF.

This clone was counted only a few times. This chain joins TRBV2 and TRBJ1-5, with TRBD1 identical over 8 bases. The CDR3 is made up of 16 amino acids. CDR1 is SNHLY, CDR2 FYNNEI, per germline. V lost 6 bases, J lost 4 bases, and 11 bases stayed unmatched. The CDR3 coding sequence is TGTGCCAGCAGCTATTTTGGACAGGGAGAAAATCAGCCCCAGCATTTT. Protein product: CASSYFGQGENQPQHF.

V is TRBV7-6 and J is TRBJ1-4; TRBD1 matches at 9 bases. J was trimmed by 5 bases and V by 5 bases; bases with no gene match: 6. The germline V gene encodes CDR1 SGHVS and CDR2 FNYEAQ. CDR3 length: 15 amino acids. This CDR3 is CASSLRQGENEKLFF. The DNA for the CDR3 is TGTGCCAGCAGCCTCCGACAGGGGGAGAATGAAAAACTGTTTTTT.